This passage covers 16 T cell receptor beta chains from one sample sequenced in a study of T cell responses to AZD1222 COVID-19 vaccine. The repertoire was sequenced with immunoSEQ multiplex PCR; TCRdb's copy has only in-frame clones and lacks some. The sample has about 130,000 clones; approximately 88% are singletons. Specimen: peripheral blood, collected on day 0 of AZD1222 vaccination. All receptors derive from an adult in good health.

The chain recombines TRBV3-1 (or the pseudogene TRBV3-2) with TRBJ1-3; 7 positions match TRBD1. With 1 base clipped from V and 9 bases from J, the junction kept 12 bases outside the gene matches. This CDR3 has 16 residues. Germline V gene data show CDR1 as LGHDT and CDR2 as YNNKEL (reference sequence). The CDR3 sequence is CASSQGQGAFRGTIYF. The CDR3 DNA follows: TGTGCCAGCAGCCAAGGACAGGGAGCTTTCCGAGGCACCATATATTTT.

This chain connects TRBV11-2 to TRBJ2-1, with D perhaps TRBD2 (6 bases). The ends were cut back, 5 bases at V and 4 bases at J, with 15 bases in the middle. Germline values: CDR1 SGHAT, CDR2 FQNNGV. CDR3 size: 15 residues. The CDR3 coding sequence is TGTGCCAGCAGCGCCCTTGCGGGGCTATACAATGAGCAGTTCTTC. Translation gives CASSALAGLYNEQFF.

The CDR3 reads CASSYGLAVYNEQFF. CDR3 DNA: TGCGCCAGCAGCTACGGACTAGCGGTTTACAATGAGCAGTTCTTC. The chain couples TRBV4-3 to TRBJ2-1, with TRBD2 matching 10 bases. This CDR3 spans 15 amino acids. Trimming at V came to 5 bases and at J to 4 bases, leaving 5 bases not matched to a gene. CDR1 and CDR2 (germline): LGHNA, YSLEER.

The chain carries TRBV3-1 (or the pseudogene TRBV3-2) and TRBJ1-1; no clear D gene. The length of the CDR3 is 18 residues. Per the germline V gene, CDR1 is LGHDT and CDR2 is YNNKEL (reference sequence). The V gene lost 1 base and the J gene lost 3 bases, with 21 bases spanning the gap. The CDR3 reads CASSQVRGSYNEDTEAFF. CDR3 coding DNA: TGTGCCAGCAGCCAAGTTAGAGGGTCTTACAATGAGGACACTGAAGCTTTCTTT.

The rearrangement joins TRBV15 to TRBJ1-5; TRBD1 matches at 7 bases. Per the germline V gene, CDR1 is LNHNV and CDR2 is YYDKDF (reference sequence). The CDR3 is 15 residues long. After removal of 0 bases from V and 4 bases from J, the junction contained 3 bases not matched to a gene. The DNA for the CDR3 is TGTGCCACCAGCAGAGATGGGACAGCTAATCAGCCCCAGCATTTT. Translated, it gives CATSRDGTANQPQHF.

V gene TRBV2 combines with J gene TRBJ2-7; 8 nucleotides match TRBD2. The junction had 15 bases not matched to a gene; V was cut back by 10 bases and J by 4 bases. Germline V lookup: CDR1 SNHLY, CDR2 FYNNEI. The CDR3 has 15 residues. The CDR3, as DNA: TGTGCCACCTCCCCCACAGCGGGAGTGATGTACGAGCAGTACTTC. It codes for CATSPTAGVMYEQYF.

The V and J genes are TRBV4-3 and TRBJ2-7; no definite D call. This CDR3 is 16 amino acids long. CDR1 is LGHNA and CDR2 is YSLEER in the germline V gene. V was clipped by 0 bases and J by 3 bases, with 15 bases between them. Here the CDR3 reads CASSQDSPPLIYEQYF. DNA of the CDR3: TGCGCCAGCAGCCAAGACAGCCCCCCTTTAATCTACGAGCAGTACTTC.

The V and J genes are TRBV29-1 and TRBJ2-1, with 10 bases lining up with TRBD2. V lost 1 base, J lost 4 bases, and 10 bases stayed unmatched. The CDR3 is 17 residues long. Germline lookup yields CDR1 SQVTM and CDR2 ANQGSEA. The CDR3 loop is CSVEAPLTSGTYNEQFF. CDR3 nucleotides: TGCAGCGTTGAAGCGCCCCTCACTAGCGGGACTTACAATGAGCAGTTCTTC.

The chain carries TRBV28 and TRBJ2-3; 7 bases match TRBD1. Germline loops: CDR1 MDHEN, CDR2 SYDVKM. Trimming removed 4 bases from V and 0 bases from J; junction bases left unmatched: 1. This CDR3 is built from 14 residues. The chain's CDR3 is CASSSGGSTDTQYF. CDR3 DNA sequence: TGTGCCAGCAGTTCAGGGGGTAGCACAGATACGCAGTATTTT.

The rearrangement joins TRBV11-3 to TRBJ2-7, with TRBD2 matching 8 bases. This CDR3 spans 13 amino acids. CDR1 is SGHNT, CDR2 YENEEA, per germline. V shed 4 bases and J 6 bases; nucleotides not matched to a gene: 5. DNA for the CDR3: TGTGCCAGCAGCTCCCCCCGGGAGGGCGAGCAGTACTTC. Translation: CASSSPREGEQYF.

The chain is built from TRBV12-3 or TRBV12-4 and TRBJ1-2, with D perhaps TRBD1 (5 bases). This CDR3 has 12 residues. V gave up 5 bases and J gave up 7 bases, with 11 bases separating them. Here the CDR3 DNA reads TGTGCCAGCAGTCCGTCGGGGGTTGGCTACACCTTC. It codes for CASSPSGVGYTF.

DNA for the CDR3: TGTGCCAGCAGCTTATTCGGATTGGAGCGGGAGGGCCACGAGCAGTTCTTC. This encodes CASSLFGLEREGHEQFF. The V call is TRBV11-2, the J call TRBJ2-1; 10 bases align to TRBD2. This CDR3 is built from 17 residues. The junction had 14 bases not matched to a gene; V was cut back by 2 bases and J by 10 bases. The V gene's germline CDR1 is SGHAT and CDR2 FQNNGV.

The V call is TRBV30, the J call TRBJ2-1; D gene uncertain. The CDR3 totals 12 residues. V was trimmed by 1 base and J by 8 bases, leaving 9 bases between them. Germline V gene data show CDR1 as GTSNPN and CDR2 as SVGIG (reference sequence). In DNA, the CDR3 is TGTGCCTGGAGTGGACTGGCGGATGAGCAGTTCTTC. This sequence encodes CAWSGLADEQFF.

The genes are TRBV29-1 and TRBJ1-1, with D perhaps matching TRBD1 (5 bases). V was clipped by 6 bases and J by 0 bases, with 14 bases between them. In germline, CDR1 is SQVTM, CDR2 ANQGSEA. This CDR3 spans 14 amino acids. The CDR3 loop is CSVAPLGLNTEAFF. CDR3 sequence (DNA): TGCAGCGTCGCCCCTTTGGGGCTGAACACTGAAGCTTTCTTT.

This rearrangement joins TRBV7-2 to TRBJ2-7, with D unclear. The CDR3 runs 15 residues. Germline CDR1 SGHTA, CDR2 FQGNSA. V lost 1 base and J 0 bases, leaving 10 bases between the germline ends. CDR3 nucleotide sequence: TGTGCCAGCAGCTTAGGTCTTGGCGGCTCCTACGAGCAGTACTTC. Protein: CASSLGLGGSYEQYF.

This sequence joins TRBV4-1 and TRBJ1-3, with D unresolved. V was trimmed by 4 bases and J by 3 bases, leaving 16 bases between them. The CDR3 is made up of 16 amino acids. The germline CDR1 and CDR2 sequences are MGHRA and YSYEKL. CDR3 region: CASSRIPGLYGNTIYF. In nucleotides, the CDR3 is TGCGCCAGCAGCCGCATTCCGGGATTATATGGAAACACCATATATTTT.